A single sample is the source of the 2 T cell receptor beta chains below, sequenced in a study of lymphopenia after photon versus proton radiotherapy. The assay was immunoSEQ multiplex PCR, and TCRdb's table has in-frame clones only and misses some. Of over 55,000 clones in the sample, about 90% were seen once. Sequences were derived from peripheral blood, sampled from a patient treated with proton-based radiotherapy. All receptors come from a man older than 75 with esophageal cancer.

J is TRBJ2-5 and V is TRBV7-2; D is undetermined. The CDR3 is 15 residues long. Germline assignment: CDR1 SGHTA and CDR2 FQGNSA. V lost 1 base, J lost 6 bases, and 15 bases lay in between. This CDR3 reads CASSLGVALGKTQYF. The CDR3 DNA reads as TGTGCCAGCAGCTTAGGGGTAGCATTAGGAAAGACCCAGTACTTC. The full variable domain, in which reference TRBV7-2 and TRBJ2-5 provide the parts outside the CDR3, is GAGVSQSPSNKVTEKGKDVELRCDPISGHTALYWYRQSLGQGLEFLIYFQGNSAPDKSGLPSDRFSAERTGGSVSTLTIQRTQQEDSAVYLCASSLGVALGKTQYFGPGTRLLVL.

CDR3 in amino acids: CAWSVRDGQPQHF. CDR3 sequence (DNA): TGTGCCTGGAGTGTGAGGGACGGTCAGCCCCAGCATTTT. The rearrangement links TRBV30 to TRBJ1-5, with a possible D match to TRBD1 (5 bases). This CDR3 has 13 amino acids. From germline, CDR1 is GTSNPN and CDR2 SVGIG (reference sequence). Trimming shortened V by 0 bases and J by 6 bases, and 9 bases separated the two germline ends.